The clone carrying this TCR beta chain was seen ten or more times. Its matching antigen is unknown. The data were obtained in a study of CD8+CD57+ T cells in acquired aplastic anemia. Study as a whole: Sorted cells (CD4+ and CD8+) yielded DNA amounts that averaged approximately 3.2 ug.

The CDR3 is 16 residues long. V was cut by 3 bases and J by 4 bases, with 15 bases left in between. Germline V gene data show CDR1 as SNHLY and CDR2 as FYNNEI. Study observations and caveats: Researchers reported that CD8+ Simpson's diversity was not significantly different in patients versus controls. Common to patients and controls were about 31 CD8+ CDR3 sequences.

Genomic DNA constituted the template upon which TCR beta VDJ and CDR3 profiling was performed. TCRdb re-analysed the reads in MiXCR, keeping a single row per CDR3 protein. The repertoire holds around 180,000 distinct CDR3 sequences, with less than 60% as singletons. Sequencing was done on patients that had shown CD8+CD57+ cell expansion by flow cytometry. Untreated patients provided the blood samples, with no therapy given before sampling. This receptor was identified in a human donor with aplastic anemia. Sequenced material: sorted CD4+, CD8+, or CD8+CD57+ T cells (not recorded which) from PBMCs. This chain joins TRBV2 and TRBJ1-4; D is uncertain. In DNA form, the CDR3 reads TGTGCCAGCAGTGACCCGACCGGGCCACTTAATGAAAAACTGTTTTTT. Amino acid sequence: CASSDPTGPLNEKLFF.